This section outlines one T cell receptor (beta chain) sequence together with its context. This sample is drawn from a study of blood T cells in healthy people across ages. Donation came from healthy Caucasian individuals in Russia who were aged about 6 to 100. The CDR3 extends over 13 amino acids. V was shortened by 1 base and J by 5 bases, with 8 bases between the two germline ends. It was with a sample-barcoded 5' primer and a J-beta primer mix that a second PCR of about 6 to 11 cycles was run. Template switching added a 12-random-nucleotide identifier to every cDNA molecule. One entry per CDR3 protein results from TCRdb running MiXCR on the 5' RACE reads. The sample contains 550,000 to 650,000 distinct CDR3 sequences, around 31% of which appear only once.

This clonotype was obtained from a woman at least 80 years old in good health. The sequenced sample consisted of blood. V is TRBV12-3 or TRBV12-4 and J is TRBJ2-5; D gene uncertain. The CDR3 loop is CASSLGSWETQYF. The CDR3 DNA is TGTGCCAGCAGTTTAGGTAGCTGGGAGACCCAGTACTTC.